The T cell receptor (beta chain) under discussion was sequenced for a study of OX40 agonist ivuxolimab in advanced cancers. Germline V gene data show CDR1 as GTSNPN and CDR2 as SVGIG (reference sequence). This CDR3 is built from 17 residues. Deletions cut 0 bases from V and 0 bases from J, with 14 bases between. Profiled with immunoSEQ multiplex PCR; TCRdb holds only in-frame clones, not every one. The repertoire consists of approximately 21,000 clones, with under 90% occurring once and the leading ten covering more than 30%. The clonotype originates from an adult with an advanced solid tumor such as melanoma, head and neck, liver or kidney cancer. The sequencing used CD4+ or CD8+ T cells sorted from blood, collected in a trial of the OX40 agonist ivuxolimab. The chain couples TRBV30 to TRBJ1-4, with D uncertain. Here the CDR3 reads CAWSVGRTRATNEKLFF. CDR3 DNA: TGTGCCTGGAGTGTCGGCAGAACCAGAGCAACTAATGAAAAACTGTTTTTT.